The source of this TCR beta chain is a study of beta chain features in type 1 diabetes. Study-level results: Whether TCRB rearrangement is influenced by HLA type went unresolved here. All four CD4+ subsets from Type 1 diabetes patients carried moderately but significantly shorter TCRB CDR3s. Cells that show high TCR expression could be over-represented by cDNA sequencing.

Since all of the isolated RNA was reverse transcribed, expressed TCRB transcripts were what got sequenced. An average approximately 4 million reads came from naive, central memory and regulatory T cell samples. TCRdb's table, derived via immunoSEQ multiplex PCR, lists solely in-frame clones and lacks some. The repertoire holds hundreds of thousands of clones, with roughly 12% as singletons. Of note for this clone: The antigen is not known.

This CDR3 contains 13 residues. The V gene end was trimmed by 7 bases and the J gene end by 4 bases; junction bases not matched to a gene: 6. The germline gives CDR1 WSHSY, CDR2 SAAADI. The sequence was obtained from a man aged 18 to 29 with type 1 diabetes. The specimen was naive CD4+ T cells from blood. The rearrangement links TRBV10-2 to TRBJ1-1; TRBD1 matches at 7 bases. CDR3 sequence reads: CASTKEGATEAFF. The DNA of the CDR3 is TGCGCCAGCACCAAAGAGGGGGCCACTGAAGCTTTCTTT.